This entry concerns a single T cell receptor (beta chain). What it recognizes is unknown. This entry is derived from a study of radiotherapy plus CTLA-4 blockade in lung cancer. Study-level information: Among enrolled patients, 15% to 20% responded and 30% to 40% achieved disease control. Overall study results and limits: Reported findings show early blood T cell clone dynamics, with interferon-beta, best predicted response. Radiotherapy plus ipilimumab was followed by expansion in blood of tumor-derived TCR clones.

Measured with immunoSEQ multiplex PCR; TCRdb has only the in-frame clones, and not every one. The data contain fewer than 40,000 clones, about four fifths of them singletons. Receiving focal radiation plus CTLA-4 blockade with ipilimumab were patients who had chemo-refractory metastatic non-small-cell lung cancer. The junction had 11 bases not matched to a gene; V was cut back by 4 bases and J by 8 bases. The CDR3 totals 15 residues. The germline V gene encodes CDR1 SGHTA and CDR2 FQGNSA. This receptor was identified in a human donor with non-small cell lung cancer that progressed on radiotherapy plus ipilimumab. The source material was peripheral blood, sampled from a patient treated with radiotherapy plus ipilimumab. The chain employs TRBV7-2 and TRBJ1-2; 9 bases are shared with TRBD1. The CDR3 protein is CASSYPRGTGLGYTF. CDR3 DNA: TGTGCCAGCAGCTACCCCCGGGGGACAGGGTTAGGCTACACCTTC.